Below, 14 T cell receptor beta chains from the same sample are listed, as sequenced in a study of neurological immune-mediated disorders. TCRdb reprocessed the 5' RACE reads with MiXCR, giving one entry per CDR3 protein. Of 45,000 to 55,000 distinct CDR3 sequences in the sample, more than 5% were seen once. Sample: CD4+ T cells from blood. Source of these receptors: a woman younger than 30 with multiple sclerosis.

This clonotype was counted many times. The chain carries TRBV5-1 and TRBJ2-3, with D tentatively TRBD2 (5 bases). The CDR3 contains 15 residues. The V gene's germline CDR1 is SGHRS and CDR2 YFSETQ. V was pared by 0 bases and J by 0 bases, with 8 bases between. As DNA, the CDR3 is TGCGCCAGCAGCTTGGTACTAGGAAGCACAGATACGCAGTATTTT. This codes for CASSLVLGSTDTQYF.

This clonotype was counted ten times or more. The CDR3 protein is CSAAVVGGFADTQYF. Here the CDR3 DNA reads TGCAGTGCCGCCGTCGTGGGGGGGTTCGCAGATACGCAGTATTTT. This chain joins TRBV20-1 and TRBJ2-3, with TRBD2 identical over 7 bases. The CDR3 runs 15 residues. V dropped 6 bases and J dropped 4; count of bases not matched to a gene: 13. Germline values: CDR1 DFQATT, CDR2 SNEGSKA (reference sequence).

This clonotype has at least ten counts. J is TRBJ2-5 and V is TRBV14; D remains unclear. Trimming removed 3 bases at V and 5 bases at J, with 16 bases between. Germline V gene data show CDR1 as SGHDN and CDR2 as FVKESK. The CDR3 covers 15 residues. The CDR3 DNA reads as TGTGCCAGCAGCCAGACGGTGAGAGCTAGGGAGACCCAGTACTTC. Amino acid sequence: CASSQTVRARETQYF.

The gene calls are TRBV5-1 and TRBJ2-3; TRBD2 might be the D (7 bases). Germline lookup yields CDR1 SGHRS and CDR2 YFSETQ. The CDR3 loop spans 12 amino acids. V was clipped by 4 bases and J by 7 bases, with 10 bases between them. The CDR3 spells CASSGGANTQYF. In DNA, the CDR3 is TGCGCCAGCAGCGGGGGGGCGAATACGCAGTATTTT.

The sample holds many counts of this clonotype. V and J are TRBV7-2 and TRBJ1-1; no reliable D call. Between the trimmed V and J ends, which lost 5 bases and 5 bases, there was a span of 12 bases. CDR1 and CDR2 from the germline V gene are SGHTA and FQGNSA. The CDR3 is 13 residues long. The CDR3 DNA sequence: TGTGCCAGCAGCCTTGGGAGAGAAACTGAAGCTTTCTTT. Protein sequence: CASSLGRETEAFF.

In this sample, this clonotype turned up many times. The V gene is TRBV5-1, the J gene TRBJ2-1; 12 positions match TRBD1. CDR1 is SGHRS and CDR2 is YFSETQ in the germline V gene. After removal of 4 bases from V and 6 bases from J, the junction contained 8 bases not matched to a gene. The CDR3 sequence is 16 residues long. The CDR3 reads CASSPEGQGAGNEQFF. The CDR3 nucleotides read TGCGCCAGCAGCCCTGAGGGACAGGGGGCAGGCAATGAGCAGTTCTTC.

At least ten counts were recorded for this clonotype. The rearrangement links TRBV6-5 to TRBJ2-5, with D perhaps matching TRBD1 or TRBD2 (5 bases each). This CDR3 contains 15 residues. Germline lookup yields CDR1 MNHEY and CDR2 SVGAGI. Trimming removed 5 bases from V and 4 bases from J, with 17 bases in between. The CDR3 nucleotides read TGTGCCAGCAGTCCCTGGAACCCGAGGGGAGAGACCCAGTACTTC. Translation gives CASSPWNPRGETQYF.

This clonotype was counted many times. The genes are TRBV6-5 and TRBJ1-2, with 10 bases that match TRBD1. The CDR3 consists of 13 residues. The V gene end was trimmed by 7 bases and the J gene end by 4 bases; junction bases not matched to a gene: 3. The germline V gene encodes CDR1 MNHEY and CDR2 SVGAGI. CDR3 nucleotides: TGTGCCAGCACCTGGACAGGGGGCTATGGCTACACCTTC. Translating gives CASTWTGGYGYTF.

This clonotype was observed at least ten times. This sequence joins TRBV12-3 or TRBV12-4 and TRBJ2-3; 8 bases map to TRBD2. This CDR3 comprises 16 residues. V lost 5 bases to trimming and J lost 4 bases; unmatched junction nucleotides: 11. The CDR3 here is CASSPRVAGSADTQYF. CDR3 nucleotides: TGTGCCAGCAGTCCCCGGGTAGCGGGAAGCGCAGATACGCAGTATTTT.

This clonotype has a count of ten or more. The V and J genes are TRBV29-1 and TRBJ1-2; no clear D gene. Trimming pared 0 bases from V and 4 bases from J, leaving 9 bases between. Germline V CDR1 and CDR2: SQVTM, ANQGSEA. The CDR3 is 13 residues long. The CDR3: CSVEDGTFYGYTF. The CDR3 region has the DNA TGCAGCGTTGAAGACGGTACCTTCTATGGCTACACCTTC.

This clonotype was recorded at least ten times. CDR3 loop: CASSPQAQGANGYTF. In nucleotides, the CDR3 is TGTGCCAGCAGCCCCCAGGCCCAGGGGGCGAATGGCTACACCTTC. This chain joins TRBV7-2 and TRBJ1-2; 8 positions agree with TRBD1. V lost 5 bases and J lost 6; bases outside the gene matches: 11. The germline V gene encodes CDR1 SGHTA and CDR2 FQGNSA. This CDR3 contains 15 residues.

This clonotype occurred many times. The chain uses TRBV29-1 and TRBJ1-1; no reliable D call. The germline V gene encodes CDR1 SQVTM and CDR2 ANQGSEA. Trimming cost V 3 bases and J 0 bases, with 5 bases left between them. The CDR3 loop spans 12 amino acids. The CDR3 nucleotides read TGCAGCGTTGACAGTGTGAACACTGAAGCTTTCTTT. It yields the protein CSVDSVNTEAFF.

Here the CDR3 DNA reads TGTGCCAGCAGCTTAGGGACAGGTAAAGGGAATGAGCAGTTCTTC. Protein sequence: CASSLGTGKGNEQFF. The rearrangement joins TRBV7-2 to TRBJ2-1; 7 bases are a match to TRBD1. The V segment lost 1 base and the J segment 7 bases; nucleotides outside the gene matches: 7. This CDR3 spans 15 amino acids. The germline V gene has CDR1 SGHTA and CDR2 FQGNSA.

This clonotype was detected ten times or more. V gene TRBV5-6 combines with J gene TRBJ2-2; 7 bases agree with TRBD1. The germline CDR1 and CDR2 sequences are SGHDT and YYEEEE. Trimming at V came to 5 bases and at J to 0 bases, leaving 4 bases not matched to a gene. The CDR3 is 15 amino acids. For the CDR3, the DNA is TGTGCCAGCAGATCGGACAGGACGAACACCGGGGAGCTGTTTTTT. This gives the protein CASRSDRTNTGELFF.